This TCR beta chain was recorded in a study of T cell changes during pregnancy in multiple sclerosis. The CDR3 sequence is 13 residues long. Germline V lookup: CDR1 SGHNT, CDR2 YYREEE (reference sequence). The trim removed 4 bases at V and 10 bases at J, leaving 3 bases unmatched. Using immunoSEQ multiplex PCR, the repertoire was profiled, and TCRdb retains in-frame clones only, with some absent. The repertoire holds around 92,000 clones, with over 85% as singletons. The rearrangement joins TRBV5-4 to TRBJ1-6; 9 bases match TRBD1. The sample was peripheral blood, taken in the first trimester of pregnancy. The sequence was collected from a female donor with multiple sclerosis, enrolled in a pregnancy study. CDR3 DNA sequence: TGTGCCAGCAGCCGGACAGGGGACTCACCCCTCCACTTT. Its translation: CASSRTGDSPLHF.